This T cell receptor beta chain was obtained from a study of PD-L1 blockade in urothelial cancer. The repertoire was sequenced with immunoSEQ multiplex PCR; TCRdb's copy has only in-frame clones and lacks some. The sample gives about 14,000 clones, approximately 87% of which show up once; around 15% is in the top ten. V lost 8 bases, J lost 4 bases, and 8 bases stayed unmatched. The CDR3 spans 15 residues. Germline V gives CDR1 SGHKS, CDR2 YYEKEE (reference sequence). This chain connects TRBV5-5 to TRBJ2-1, with 11 bases that match TRBD2. Sequenced material: PBMCs, taken around atezolizumab (anti-PD-L1) treatment. The sequence came from a man aged 70 or older with urothelial cancer. DNA of the CDR3: TGTGCCAGTGGACTAGCGGGCCAGCTGTACAATGAGCAGTTCTTC. Amino acids: CASGLAGQLYNEQFF. The full variable domain, its missing parts supplied by reference TRBV5-5 and TRBJ2-1, is DAGVTQSPTHLIKTRGQQVTLRCSPISGHKSVSWYQQVLGQGPQFIFQYYEKEERGRGNFPDRFSARQFPNYSSELNVNALLLGDSALYLCASGLAGQLYNEQFFGPGTRLTVL.